This paragraph reports one TCR beta chain. Its matching antigen is unknown. With 8 bases clipped from V and 6 bases from J, the junction kept 5 bases outside the gene matches. CDR3 length: 13 amino acids. CDR1 and CDR2 (germline): SNHLY, FYNNEI. The table came from immunoSEQ multiplex PCR; TCRdb's copy has only in-frame clones and leaves some out. The data hold 17,000 or so clones, with 83% observed a single time. The data belong to a study of T cells in localized non-small cell lung cancer. Findings of the study overall: Median approximately 50 top-100 tumor clones were shared with paired adjacent lung.

This clonotype was obtained from a male donor at least 60 years old with stage III lung adenocarcinoma. The sequencing used peripheral blood, collected before any cancer treatment. The chain combines TRBV2 with TRBJ2-7; 12 nucleotides agree with TRBD1. The CDR3 protein is CASEGQGAGEQYF. Written as DNA, the CDR3 is TGTGCCAGCGAGGGACAGGGGGCGGGCGAGCAGTACTTC.